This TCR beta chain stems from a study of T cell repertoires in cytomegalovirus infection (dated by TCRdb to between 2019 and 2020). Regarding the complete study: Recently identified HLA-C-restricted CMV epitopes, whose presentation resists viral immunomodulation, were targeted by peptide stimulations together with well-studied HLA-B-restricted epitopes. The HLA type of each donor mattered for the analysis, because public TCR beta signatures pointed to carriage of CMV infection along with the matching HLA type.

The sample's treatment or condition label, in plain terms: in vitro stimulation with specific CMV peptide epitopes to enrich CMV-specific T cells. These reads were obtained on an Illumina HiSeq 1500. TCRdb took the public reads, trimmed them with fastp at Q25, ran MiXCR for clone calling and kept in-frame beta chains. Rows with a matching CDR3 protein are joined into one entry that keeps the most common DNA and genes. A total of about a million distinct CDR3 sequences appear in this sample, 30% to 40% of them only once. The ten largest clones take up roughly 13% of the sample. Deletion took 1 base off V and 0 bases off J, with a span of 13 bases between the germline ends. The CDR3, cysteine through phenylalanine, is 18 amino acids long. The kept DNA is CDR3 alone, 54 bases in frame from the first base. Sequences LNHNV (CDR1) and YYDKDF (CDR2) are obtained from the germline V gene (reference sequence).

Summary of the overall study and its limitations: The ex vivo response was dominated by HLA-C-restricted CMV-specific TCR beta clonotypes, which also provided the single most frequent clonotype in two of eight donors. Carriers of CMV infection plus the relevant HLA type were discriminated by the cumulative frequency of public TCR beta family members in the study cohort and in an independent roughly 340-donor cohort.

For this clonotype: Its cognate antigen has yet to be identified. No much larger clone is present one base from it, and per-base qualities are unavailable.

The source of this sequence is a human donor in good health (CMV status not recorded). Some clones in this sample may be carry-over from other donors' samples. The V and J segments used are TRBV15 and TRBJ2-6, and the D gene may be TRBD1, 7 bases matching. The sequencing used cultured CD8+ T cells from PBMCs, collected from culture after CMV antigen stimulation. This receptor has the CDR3 CATSRAGGGLSGANVLTF. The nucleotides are TGTGCCACCAGCAGAGCCGGAGGGGGCCTCTCTGGGGCCAACGTCCTGACTTTC.